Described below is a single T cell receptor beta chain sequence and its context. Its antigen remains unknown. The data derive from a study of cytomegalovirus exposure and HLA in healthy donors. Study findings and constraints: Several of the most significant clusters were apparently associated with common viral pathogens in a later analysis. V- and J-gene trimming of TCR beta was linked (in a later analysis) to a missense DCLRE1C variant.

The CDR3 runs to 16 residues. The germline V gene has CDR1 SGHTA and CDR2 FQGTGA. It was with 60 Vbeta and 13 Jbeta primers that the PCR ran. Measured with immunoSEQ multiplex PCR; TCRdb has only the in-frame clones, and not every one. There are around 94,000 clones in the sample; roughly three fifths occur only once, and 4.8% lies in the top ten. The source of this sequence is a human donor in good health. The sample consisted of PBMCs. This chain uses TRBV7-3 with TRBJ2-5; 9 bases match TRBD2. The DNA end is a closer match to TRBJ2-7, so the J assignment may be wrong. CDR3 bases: TGTGCCAGCAGCCCCACCCCCGGGACTAGCCTGCGCGAGCAGTACTTC. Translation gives CASSPTPGTSLREQYF.